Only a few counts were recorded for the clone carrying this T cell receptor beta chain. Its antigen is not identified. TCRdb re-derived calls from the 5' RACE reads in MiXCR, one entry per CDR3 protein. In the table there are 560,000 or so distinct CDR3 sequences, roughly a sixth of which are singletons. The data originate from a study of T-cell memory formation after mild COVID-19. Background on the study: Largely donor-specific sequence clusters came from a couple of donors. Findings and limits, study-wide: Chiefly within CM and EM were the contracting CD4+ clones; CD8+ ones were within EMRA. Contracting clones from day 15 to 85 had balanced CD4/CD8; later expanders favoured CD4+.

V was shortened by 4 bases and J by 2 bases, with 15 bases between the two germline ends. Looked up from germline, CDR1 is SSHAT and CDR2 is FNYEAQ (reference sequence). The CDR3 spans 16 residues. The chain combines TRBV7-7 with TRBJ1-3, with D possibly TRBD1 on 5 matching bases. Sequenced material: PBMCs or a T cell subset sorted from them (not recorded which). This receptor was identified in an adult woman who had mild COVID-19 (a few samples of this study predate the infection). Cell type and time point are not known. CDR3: CASSSGVRTAGNTIYF. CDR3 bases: TGTGCCAGCAGCTCGGGGGTTAGGACTGCTGGAAACACCATATATTTT.